This is a list of T cell receptor beta chains from one sample in a study of lymphopenia after photon versus proton radiotherapy. Produced via immunoSEQ multiplex PCR; TCRdb's table is partial and in-frame only. This table holds about 20,000 clones, roughly 91% found once. The starting material was peripheral blood, obtained from a patient treated with proton-based radiotherapy. Receptors originate from a man older than 75 with esophageal cancer. Both conserved end residues are part of each CDR3. Each record gives: clone size, V gene, J gene, D gene, CDR3 protein, CDR3 DNA. D genes are given only for firm matches. Clone sizes are given selectively: once, few, many, or a class where the clone is expanded.

NA	TRBV6-1	TRBJ2-7	TRBD2	CASSEAAGGPYEQYF	TGTGCCAGCAGTGAAGCGGCGGGGGGACCCTACGAGCAGTACTTC
NA	TRBV2	TRBJ2-4	NA	CASSLKGRNSQYF	TGTGCCAGCAGCCTTAAGGGCAGGAACTCTCAGTACTTC
NA	TRBV7-2	TRBJ2-7	NA	CASSLDAARSYEQYF	TGTGCCAGCAGCTTAGACGCGGCCAGGAGCTACGAGCAGTACTTC
NA	TRBV4-3	TRBJ2-2	NA	CASSQGPGGTGELFF	TGCGCCAGCAGCCAAGGTCCTGGGGGCACCGGGGAGCTGTTTTTT
NA	TRBV19	TRBJ1-2	NA	CASSTPGKHYGYTF	TGTGCCAGTAGTACCCCGGGGAAGCACTATGGCTACACCTTC
NA	TRBV9	TRBJ2-2	NA	CASGGLAETGELFF	TGTGCCAGCGGGGGGCTAGCGGAAACCGGGGAGCTGTTTTTT
NA	TRBV7-2	TRBJ2-7	NA	CASSLGSDKGYEQYF	TGTGCCAGCAGCTTAGGTTCGGACAAAGGCTACGAGCAGTACTTC
NA	TRBV2	TRBJ2-3	NA	CASWGGPPTDTQYF	TGTGCCAGCTGGGGGGGGCCCCCCACAGATACGCAGTATTTT
NA	TRBV5-6	TRBJ2-5	TRBD1	CASSFFSPTEGARETQYF	TGTGCCAGCAGCTTTTTTAGTCCGACTGAGGGGGCGAGAGAGACCCAGTACTTC
NA	TRBV9	TRBJ2-7	NA	CASSPGFYEQYF	TGTGCCAGCTCACCGGGATTCTACGAGCAGTACTTC
NA	TRBV28	TRBJ2-7	NA	CASSIGSYEQYF	TGTGCCAGCAGTATAGGGTCCTACGAGCAGTACTTC
NA	TRBV4-2	TRBJ2-7	TRBD1	CASSLGQGIYEQYF	TGTGCCAGCAGCCTCGGACAGGGAATCTACGAGCAGTACTTC
once	TRBV5-4	TRBJ2-2	NA	CASSSTGELFF	TGTGCCAGCAGCAGCACCGGGGAGCTGTTTTTT
NA	TRBV7-9	TRBJ2-7	NA	CASSRSGSGIAYEQYF	TGTGCCAGCAGCCGCTCGGGCTCCGGGATCGCCTACGAGCAGTACTTC
NA	TRBV6-1	TRBJ1-3	NA	CASSDPWRSSGNTIYF	TGTGCCAGCAGTGATCCTTGGCGGTCCTCTGGAAACACCATATATTTT
NA	TRBV7-9	TRBJ2-7	NA	CASSLVGVGDEQYF	TGTGCCAGCAGCTTGGTGGGGGTGGGCGACGAGCAGTACTTC
NA	TRBV5-6	TRBJ2-6	NA	CASSLRTYSGANVLTF	TGTGCCAGCAGCTTAAGAACCTACTCTGGGGCCAACGTCCTGACTTTC
NA	TRBV7-2	TRBJ2-7	TRBD2	CASSLTSGGPYEQYF	TGTGCCAGCAGCTTGACTAGCGGGGGGCCCTACGAGCAGTACTTC
NA	TRBV4-3	TRBJ2-7	NA	CASSQDLRGGNYEQYF	TGCGCCAGCAGCCAAGACCTCCGGGGCGGGAACTACGAGCAGTACTTC
NA	TRBV2	TRBJ2-5	TRBD2	CASRPRLAGGGETQYF	TGTGCCAGCAGACCTAGACTAGCGGGGGGAGGGGAGACCCAGTACTTC
few	TRBV5-4	TRBJ2-7	TRBD2	CATQTAGDGSYEQYF	TGTGCCACCCAAACTGCGGGGGACGGTTCCTACGAGCAGTACTTC
NA	TRBV9	TRBJ2-7	NA	CASSVDTGTTYEQYF	TGTGCCAGCAGCGTAGATACAGGGACGACCTACGAGCAGTACTTC
once	TRBV30	TRBJ2-7	NA	CAWGAGSVYEQYF	TGTGCCTGGGGCGCCGGGAGTGTCTACGAGCAGTACTTC
NA	TRBV6-5	TRBJ2-7	TRBD1	CASSLQGGYEQYF	TGTGCCAGCAGTTTACAGGGGGGCTACGAGCAGTACTTC
NA	TRBV5-4	TRBJ2-7	NA	CASSPPGLTYEQYF	TGTGCCAGCAGCCCGCCGGGACTTACCTACGAGCAGTACTTC
NA	TRBV7-9	TRBJ2-3	NA	CASSLDDSTDTQYF	TGTGCCAGCAGCTTAGATGACAGCACAGATACGCAGTATTTT
NA	TRBV18	TRBJ2-5	NA	CASSPRTGPQETQYF	TGTGCCAGCTCACCACGAACGGGCCCTCAAGAGACCCAGTACTTC
NA	TRBV7-9	TRBJ1-1	NA	CASSLRSDTEAFF	TGTGCCAGCAGCTTAAGGTCGGACACTGAAGCTTTCTTT
NA	TRBV2	TRBJ2-2	NA	CASSDVIMSPGELFF	TGTGCCAGCAGTGACGTCATTATGTCCCCCGGGGAGCTGTTTTTT
NA	TRBV2	TRBJ2-7	TRBD2	CASRKAGVIKNEQYF	TGTGCCAGCAGGAAAGCGGGAGTAATAAAGAACGAGCAGTACTTC
NA	TRBV15	TRBJ2-3	NA	CATSRDGAHGDTQYF	TGTGCCACCAGCAGAGATGGGGCTCACGGAGATACGCAGTATTTT
NA	TRBV9	TRBJ2-5	TRBD1	CASSVGQGEETQYF	TGTGCCAGCAGCGTGGGACAGGGGGAGGAGACCCAGTACTTC
NA	TRBV19	TRBJ2-2	NA	CATTLPGRRYTGELFF	TGTGCCACCACTCTACCGGGACGGCGTTACACCGGGGAGCTGTTTTTT
NA	TRBV6-6	TRBJ2-3	TRBD1	CASDRAGADTQYF	TGTGCCAGTGACAGGGCTGGGGCAGATACGCAGTATTTT
NA	TRBV19	TRBJ1-5	NA	CASSMGGGIGNQPQHF	TGTGCCAGTAGTATGGGAGGGGGGATAGGCAATCAGCCCCAGCATTTT
NA	TRBV10-2	TRBJ1-1	NA	CASSEFKEYTEAFF	TGCGCCAGCAGTGAGTTCAAGGAGTACACTGAAGCTTTCTTT
NA	TRBV5-4	TRBJ2-2	NA	CASSLEVGSNTGELFF	TGTGCCAGCAGCCTGGAAGTAGGATCGAACACCGGGGAGCTGTTTTTT
NA	TRBV19	TRBJ2-5	NA	CASSRTANQETQYF	TGTGCCAGTAGTAGGACAGCTAACCAAGAGACCCAGTACTTC
NA	TRBV2	TRBJ1-1	NA	CASRPGTMNTEAFF	TGTGCCAGCAGGCCGGGGACTATGAACACTGAAGCTTTCTTT
NA	TRBV15	TRBJ2-1	NA	CATSRDHQGFGGNEQFF	TGTGCCACCAGCAGAGACCATCAGGGCTTCGGTGGTAATGAGCAGTTCTTC
NA	TRBV7-8	TRBJ2-1	NA	CASSLAGTSYNEQFF	TGTGCCAGCAGCTTAGCCGGGACAAGCTACAATGAGCAGTTCTTC
few	TRBV5-1	TRBJ1-2	NA	CATSYQGDGYTF	TGCGCCACCTCATACCAGGGCGATGGCTACACCTTC
NA	TRBV30	TRBJ1-1	TRBD1	CAFLYLRTGGGYTEAFF	TGTGCCTTCCTCTACTTAAGGACAGGGGGCGGATACACTGAAGCTTTCTTT
NA	TRBV9	TRBJ2-7	NA	CASSRGGEIYEQYF	TGTGCCAGCAGCAGGGGGGGCGAGATTTACGAGCAGTACTTC
NA	TRBV11-2	TRBJ2-5	TRBD2	CASSPRLAHQETQYF	TGTGCCAGCAGCCCACGACTAGCGCACCAAGAGACCCAGTACTTC
NA	TRBV7-2	TRBJ2-5	NA	CASSPAPGPQGTQYF	TGTGCCAGCAGCCCAGCCCCAGGGCCCCAAGGGACCCAGTACTTC
NA	TRBV5-1	TRBJ1-2	TRBD1	CASRDRGPGYTF	TGCGCCAGCAGGGACAGGGGTCCTGGCTACACCTTC
NA	TRBV29-1	TRBJ1-2	TRBD1	CSAGQGVYGYTF	TGCAGCGCAGGACAGGGTGTTTATGGCTACACCTTC
NA	TRBV5-1	TRBJ1-2	NA	CASSWGTAGASGYTF	TGCGCCAGCAGCTGGGGGACCGCCGGTGCCTCTGGCTACACCTTC
NA	TRBV5-8	TRBJ1-1	NA	CASSYANRPEAFF	TGTGCCAGCAGCTACGCAAATCGTCCTGAAGCTTTCTTT
once	TRBV18	TRBJ2-7	NA	CASSPQGLTYEQYF	TGTGCCAGCTCACCTCAGGGGTTAACCTACGAGCAGTACTTC
NA	TRBV7-2	TRBJ2-7	TRBD2	CASSLAGGSYEQYF	TGTGCCAGCAGCTTAGCGGGAGGGAGCTACGAGCAGTACTTC
NA	TRBV6-5	TRBJ1-1	NA	CASSLDTEAFF	TGTGCCAGCAGCCTCGACACTGAAGCTTTCTTT